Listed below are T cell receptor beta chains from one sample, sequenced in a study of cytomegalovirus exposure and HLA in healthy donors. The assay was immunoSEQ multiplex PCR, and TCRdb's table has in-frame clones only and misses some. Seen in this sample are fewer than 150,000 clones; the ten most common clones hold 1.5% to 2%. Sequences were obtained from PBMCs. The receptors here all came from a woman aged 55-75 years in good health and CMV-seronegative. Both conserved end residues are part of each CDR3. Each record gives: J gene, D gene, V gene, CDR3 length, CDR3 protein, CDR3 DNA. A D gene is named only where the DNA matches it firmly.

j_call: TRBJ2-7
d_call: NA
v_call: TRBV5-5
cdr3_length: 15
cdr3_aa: CASSQQGPLTYEQYF
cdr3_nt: TGTGCCAGCAGCCAACAGGGACCCTTGACCTACGAGCAGTACTTC

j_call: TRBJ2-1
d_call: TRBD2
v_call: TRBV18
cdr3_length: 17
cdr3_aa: CASSLSLLAGGHNEQFF
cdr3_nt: TGTGCCAGCTCACTTTCTTTACTAGCGGGGGGCCACAATGAGCAGTTCTTC

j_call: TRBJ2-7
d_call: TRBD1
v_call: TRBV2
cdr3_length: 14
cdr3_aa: CASRTGTGAYEQYF
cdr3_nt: TGTGCCAGCAGGACCGGGACAGGAGCCTACGAGCAGTACTTC

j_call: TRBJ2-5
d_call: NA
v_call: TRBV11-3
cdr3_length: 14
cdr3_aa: CASSLGDNQETQYF
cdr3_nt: TGTGCCAGCAGCTTAGGGGACAACCAAGAGACCCAGTACTTC

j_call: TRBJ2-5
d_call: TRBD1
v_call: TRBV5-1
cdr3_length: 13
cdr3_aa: CASSFGRGETQYF
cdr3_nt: TGCGCCAGCAGCTTCGGCAGGGGGGAGACCCAGTACTTC

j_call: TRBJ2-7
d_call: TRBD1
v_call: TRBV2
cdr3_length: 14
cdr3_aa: CASTLRGQGNEQYF
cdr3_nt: TGTGCCAGCACCCTAAGGGGACAGGGCAACGAGCAGTACTTC

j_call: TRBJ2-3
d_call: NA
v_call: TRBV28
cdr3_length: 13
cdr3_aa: CASSLPSTDTQYF
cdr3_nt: TGTGCCAGCAGTCTACCTAGCACAGATACGCAGTATTTT

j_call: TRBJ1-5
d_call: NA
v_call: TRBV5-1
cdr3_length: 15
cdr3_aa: CASSLEGEVSQPQHF
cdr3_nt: TGCGCCAGCAGCTTGGAGGGGGAAGTAAGTCAGCCCCAGCATTTT

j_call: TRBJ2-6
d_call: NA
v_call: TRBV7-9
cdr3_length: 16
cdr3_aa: CASSLLRGSGANVLTF
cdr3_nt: TGTGCCAGCAGCTTACTCAGGGGATCCGGGGCCAACGTCCTGACTTTC

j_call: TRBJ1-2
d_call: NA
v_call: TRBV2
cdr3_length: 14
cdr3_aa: CASKTQGINYGYTF
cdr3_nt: TGTGCCAGCAAGACCCAGGGTATTAACTATGGCTACACCTTC

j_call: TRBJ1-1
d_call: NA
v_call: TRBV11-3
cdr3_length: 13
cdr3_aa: CASSYNRNTEAFF
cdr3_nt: TGTGCCAGCAGCTATAACAGGAACACTGAAGCTTTCTTT

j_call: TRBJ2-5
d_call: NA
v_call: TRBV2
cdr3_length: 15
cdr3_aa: CASRRTHRDIETQYF
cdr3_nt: TGTGCCAGCCGGCGAACCCACCGGGACATAGAGACCCAGTACTTC

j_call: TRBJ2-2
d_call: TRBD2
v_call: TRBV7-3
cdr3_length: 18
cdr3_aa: CASGNSGARPATTGELFF
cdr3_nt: TGTGCCAGCGGGAATAGCGGGGCAAGACCTGCAACCACCGGGGAGCTGTTTTTT

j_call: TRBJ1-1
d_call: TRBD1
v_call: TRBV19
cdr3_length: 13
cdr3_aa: CASSTRTGLEAFF
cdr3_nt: TGTGCCAGTAGTACGCGGACAGGCTTAGAAGCTTTCTTT

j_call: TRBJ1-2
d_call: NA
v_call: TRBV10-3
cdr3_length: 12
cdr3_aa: CATRGDALGYTF
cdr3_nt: TGTGCCACCCGGGGGGACGCCCTTGGCTACACCTTC

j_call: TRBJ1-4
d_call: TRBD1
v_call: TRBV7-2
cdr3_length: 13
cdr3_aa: CASTTRTGEKLFF
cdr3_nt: TGTGCCAGCACCACGAGGACAGGGGAAAAACTGTTTTTT

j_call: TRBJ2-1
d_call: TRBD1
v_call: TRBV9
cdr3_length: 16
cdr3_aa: CASSVGQGGLYNEQFF
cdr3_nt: TGTGCCAGCAGCGTAGGACAGGGCGGTTTGTACAATGAGCAGTTCTTC

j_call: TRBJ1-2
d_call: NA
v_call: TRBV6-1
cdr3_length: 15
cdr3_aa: CASSEVDGGSYGYTF
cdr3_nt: TGTGCCAGCAGTGAGGTTGATGGGGGGTCCTATGGCTACACCTTC

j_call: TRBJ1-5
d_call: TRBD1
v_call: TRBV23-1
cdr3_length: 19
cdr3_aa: CASSQPAQDRSYSNQPQHF
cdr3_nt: TGCGCCAGCAGTCAACCGGCCCAGGACAGGAGCTATAGCAATCAGCCCCAGCATTTT

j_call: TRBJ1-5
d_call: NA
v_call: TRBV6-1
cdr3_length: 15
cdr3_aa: CASSEVRGSNQPQHF
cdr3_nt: TGTGCCAGCAGTGAAGTAAGGGGTAGCAATCAGCCCCAGCATTTT

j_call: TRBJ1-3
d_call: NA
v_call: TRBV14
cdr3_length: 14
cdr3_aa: CASRTGTSGNTIYF
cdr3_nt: TGTGCCAGCAGAACAGGGACCTCTGGAAACACCATATATTTT

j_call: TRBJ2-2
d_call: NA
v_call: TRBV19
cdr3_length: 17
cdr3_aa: CASSSILQIPNTGELFF
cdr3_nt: TGTGCCAGTAGTTCAATATTACAGATTCCGAACACCGGGGAGCTGTTTTTT

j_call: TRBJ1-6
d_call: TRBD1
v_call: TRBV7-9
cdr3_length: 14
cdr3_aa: CASSRTGGDSPLHF
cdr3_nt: TGTGCCAGCAGCAGGACAGGAGGGGATTCACCCCTCCACTTT

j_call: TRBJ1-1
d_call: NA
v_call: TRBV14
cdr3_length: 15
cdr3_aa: CASSQGSFGSTEAFF
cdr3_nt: TGTGCCAGCAGCCAAGGGTCGTTCGGGAGCACTGAAGCTTTCTTT

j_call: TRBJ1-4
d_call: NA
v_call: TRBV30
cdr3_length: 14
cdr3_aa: CAWSAPTRGEKLFF
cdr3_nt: TGTGCCTGGAGCGCCCCGACCAGGGGAGAAAAACTGTTTTTT

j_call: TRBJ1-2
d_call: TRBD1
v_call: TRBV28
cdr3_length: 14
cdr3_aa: CASRGGQGHYGYTF
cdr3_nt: TGTGCCAGCAGGGGCGGACAGGGGCACTATGGCTACACCTTC

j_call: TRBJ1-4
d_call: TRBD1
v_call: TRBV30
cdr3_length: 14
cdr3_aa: CAWSADRENEKLFF
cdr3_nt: TGTGCCTGGAGCGCGGACAGGGAGAATGAAAAACTGTTTTTT

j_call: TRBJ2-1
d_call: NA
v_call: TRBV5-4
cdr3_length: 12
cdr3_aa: CASSLSPQREFF
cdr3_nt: TGTGCCAGCAGCTTATCCCCACAGAGAGAGTTCTTC

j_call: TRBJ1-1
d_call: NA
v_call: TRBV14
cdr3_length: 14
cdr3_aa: CASSQEIQGTEAFF
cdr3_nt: TGTGCCAGCAGCCAAGAAATACAGGGAACTGAAGCTTTCTTT

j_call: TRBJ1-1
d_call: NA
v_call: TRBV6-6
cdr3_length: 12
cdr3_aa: CASSYLLTEAFF
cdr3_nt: TGTGCCAGCAGTTACCTTCTCACTGAAGCTTTCTTT

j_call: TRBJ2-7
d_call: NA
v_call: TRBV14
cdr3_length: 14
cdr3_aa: CASSRGVSRYEQYF
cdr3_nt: TGTGCCAGCAGCCGGGGGGTATCGCGGTACGAGCAGTACTTC

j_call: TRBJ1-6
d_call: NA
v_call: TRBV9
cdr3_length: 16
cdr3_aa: CASSVQSSSYNSPLHF
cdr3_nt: TGTGCCAGCAGCGTCCAAAGTAGCTCCTATAATTCACCCCTCCACTTT

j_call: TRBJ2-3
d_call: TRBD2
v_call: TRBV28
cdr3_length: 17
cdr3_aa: CASSFPSTSGSSDTQYF
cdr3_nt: TGTGCCAGCAGTTTCCCCTCGACTAGCGGGAGCTCAGATACGCAGTATTTT

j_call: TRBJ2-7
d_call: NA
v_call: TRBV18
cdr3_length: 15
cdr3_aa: CASSPMADRSGEQYF
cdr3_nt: TGTGCCAGCTCACCAATGGCAGATCGGTCGGGGGAGCAGTACTTC

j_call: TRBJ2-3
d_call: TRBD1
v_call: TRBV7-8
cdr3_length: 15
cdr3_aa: CASTERGRVADTQYF
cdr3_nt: TGTGCCAGCACCGAGAGGGGGCGCGTCGCAGATACGCAGTATTTT

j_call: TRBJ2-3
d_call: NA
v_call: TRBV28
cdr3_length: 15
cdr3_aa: CASSFVRTNTDTQYF
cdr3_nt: TGTGCCAGCAGTTTCGTGAGGACAAACACAGATACGCAGTATTTT

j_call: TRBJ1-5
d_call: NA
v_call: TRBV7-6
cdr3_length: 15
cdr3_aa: CASSSQTGFNQPQHF
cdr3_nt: TGTGCCAGCAGCTCGCAGACAGGATTCAATCAGCCCCAGCATTTT

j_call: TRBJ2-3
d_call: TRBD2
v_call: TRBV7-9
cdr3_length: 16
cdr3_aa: CASSSRTSGGRDTQYF
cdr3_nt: TGTGCCAGCAGTTCTAGGACTAGCGGCGGAAGGGATACGCAGTATTTT

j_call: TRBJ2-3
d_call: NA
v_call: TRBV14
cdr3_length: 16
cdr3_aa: CASSQVGRGQTDTQYF
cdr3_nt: TGTGCCAGCAGCCAAGTAGGGCGGGGGCAAACAGATACGCAGTATTTT

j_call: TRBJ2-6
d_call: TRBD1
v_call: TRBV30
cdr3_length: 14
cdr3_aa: CAWGTGVGANVLTF
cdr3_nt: TGTGCCTGGGGGACAGGGGTTGGGGCCAACGTCCTGACTTTC

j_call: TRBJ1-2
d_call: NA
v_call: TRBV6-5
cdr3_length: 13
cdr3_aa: CASSYPGHLGYTF
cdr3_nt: TGTGCCAGCAGTTACCCAGGACACCTTGGCTACACCTTC